The 32 T cell receptor beta chains below all came from one sample that was sequenced in a study of blood T cell repertoires in COVID-19. The assay was immunoSEQ multiplex PCR, and TCRdb's table has in-frame clones only and misses some. This sample carries fewer than 75,000 clones, about 88% of them seen once, and the ten largest clones take around 4.2%. The sequencing input was peripheral blood. These TCRs come from a man in his 70s with acute or convalescent COVID-19.

The chain links TRBV4-3 to TRBJ2-1, with a possible D match to TRBD2 (6 bases). CDR1 and CDR2 (germline): LGHNA, YSLEER. V lost 4 bases and J lost 7, with 17 bases in between. This CDR3 has 15 amino acids. The CDR3 sequence: CASSPMNGAGNEQFF. CDR3 bases: TGCGCCAGCAGCCCAATGAATGGTGCGGGGAATGAGCAGTTCTTC.

V usage is TRBV9 and J usage is TRBJ2-1; D possibly corresponds to TRBD1 (6 bases). Germline V gene sequence: CDR1 SGDLS, CDR2 YYNGEE. V shed 1 base and J shed 9 bases, with 14 bases lying between them. The length of the CDR3 is 14 residues. CDR3 nucleotides: TGTGCCAGCAGCGTACAAGGGCAGGGGATTGAGCAGTTCTTC. This sequence encodes CASSVQGQGIEQFF.

This clone showed up just a few times. This rearrangement joins TRBV5-1 to TRBJ2-3; D may be TRBD2 (7 bases). CDR1 is SGHRS and CDR2 is YFSETQ in the germline V gene. The V end was cut by 0 bases, the J end by 0 bases, with 8 bases between. The CDR3 has 15 residues. CDR3 region: CASSLEGGSTDTQYF. The CDR3, as DNA: TGCGCCAGCAGCTTGGAGGGGGGGAGCACAGATACGCAGTATTTT. Variable domain in full (rest from reference TRBV5-1 and TRBJ2-3): KAGVTQTPRYLIKTRGQQVTLSCSPISGHRSVSWYQQTPGQGLQFLFEYFSETQRNKGNFPGRFSGRQFSNSRSEMNVSTLELGDSALYLCASSLEGGSTDTQYFGPGTRLTVL.

This chain joins TRBV2 and TRBJ1-4, with D perhaps matching TRBD1 (6 bases). V dropped 0 bases and J dropped 11 bases, with 13 bases sitting between them. This CDR3 is 14 amino acids long. Germline V gene sequence: CDR1 SNHLY, CDR2 FYNNEI. CDR3 nucleotide sequence: TGTGCCAGCAGTGAAGCTCAGGGGCGTGATAAACTGTTTTTT. Its protein product is CASSEAQGRDKLFF.

The rearrangement links TRBV6-2 or TRBV6-3 to TRBJ1-4, with TRBD1 matching 7 bases. The ends lost 5 bases at V and 3 bases at J; junction bases unmatched: 9. Germline CDR1 and CDR2: MNHEY and SVGEGT. The CDR3 extends over 16 amino acids. DNA for the CDR3: TGTGCCAGCAGTACCGCACGACAGGGATCTAATGAAAAACTGTTTTTT. It is translated as CASSTARQGSNEKLFF.

The chain employs TRBV29-1 and TRBJ2-1; D gene uncertain. The CDR3 has 11 residues. V gave up 3 bases and J gave up 12 bases, with 12 bases separating them. Germline values: CDR1 SQVTM, CDR2 ANQGSEA. CDR3 DNA sequence: TGCAGCGTTGATTTGGTCGCGAGGCAGTTCTTC. Translating gives CSVDLVARQFF.

This rearrangement joins TRBV28 to TRBJ1-4; the D gene is possibly TRBD1 (6 bases). The length of the CDR3 is 16 residues. Germline CDR1 MDHEN, CDR2 SYDVKM. The germline V and J ends were trimmed by 1 base and 5 bases, with 14 bases remaining between them. The CDR3 DNA reads TGTGCCAGCAGTTTATTACAGGGAGCGAAGAATGAAAAACTGTTTTTT. Encoded protein: CASSLLQGAKNEKLFF.

The chain links TRBV3-1 (or the pseudogene TRBV3-2) to TRBJ2-7, with 7 bases matching TRBD1. The CDR3 runs to 15 residues. Per the germline V gene, CDR1 is LGHDT and CDR2 is YNNKEL (reference sequence). Trimming removed 3 bases from V and 2 bases from J; junction bases left unmatched: 7. CDR3 sequence (DNA): TGTGCCAGCAGCCAGACCCGGACAGGTGCCTACGAGCAGTACTTC. Amino acid sequence: CASSQTRTGAYEQYF.

The chain has TRBV19 and TRBJ1-5; D uncertain. Looked up from germline, CDR1 is LNHDA and CDR2 is SQIVND (reference sequence). CDR3 size: 14 residues. Trimming shortened V by 3 bases and J by 0 bases, and 6 bases separated the two germline ends. The CDR3 region is CASSIEDSNQPQHF. The CDR3 DNA reads TGTGCCAGTAGTATTGAGGATAGCAATCAGCCCCAGCATTTT. Using reference TRBV19 and TRBJ1-5 for the parts outside the CDR3, the full variable domain is DGGITQSPKYLFRKEGQNVTLSCEQNLNHDAMYWYRQDPGQGLRLIYYSQIVNDFQKGDIAEGYSVSREKKESFPLTVTSAQKNPTAFYLCASSIEDSNQPQHFGDGTRLSIL.

The V and J genes are TRBV4-3 and TRBJ1-2; the D gene is possibly TRBD1 (5 bases). Trimming left V 3 bases short and J 4 bases short, with 15 bases between. The CDR3 covers 15 residues. From germline, CDR1 is LGHNA and CDR2 YSLEER. The CDR3 reads CASSQGLGHGYGYTF. Here the CDR3 DNA reads TGCGCCAGCAGCCAGGGACTCGGGCACGGCTATGGCTACACCTTC.

The chain couples TRBV4-1 to TRBJ2-3, with D perhaps matching TRBD1 (6 bases). V lost 6 bases and J 1 base, leaving 14 bases between the germline ends. Germline loops: CDR1 MGHRA, CDR2 YSYEKL. CDR3 length equals 15 residues. The CDR3 spells CASSQNRVGTDTQYF. DNA for the CDR3: TGCGCCAGCAGTCAGAACAGGGTGGGCACAGATACGCAGTATTTT.

V usage is TRBV27 and J usage is TRBJ1-1, with TRBD1 identical over 9 bases. The CDR3 is made up of 15 amino acids. CDR1 and CDR2 (germline): MNHEY, SMNVEV (reference sequence). Losses at the gene ends were 2 bases for V and 1 base for J; bases not matched to a gene: 2. This CDR3 reads CASSLVGQGNTEAFF. The CDR3 region has the DNA TGTGCCAGCAGTTTAGTGGGACAGGGGAACACTGAAGCTTTCTTT.

The chain has TRBV29-1 and TRBJ2-1; no firm D call. Per germline, CDR1 SQVTM and CDR2 ANQGSEA. V was trimmed by 6 bases and J by 6 bases, leaving 12 bases between them. CDR3 size: 12 residues. CDR3 sequence: CSVPYFGNEQFF. The CDR3 DNA follows: TGCAGCGTCCCTTACTTCGGCAATGAGCAGTTCTTC.

A note on this clone: Other DNA sequences in the same sample also yield this CDR3. The DNA for the CDR3 is TGTGCCAGCAGCTTGGGTGGGCACACTGAAGCTTTCTTT. Translating gives CASSLGGHTEAFF. The chain uses TRBV5-5 and TRBJ1-1; D unresolved. Trimming shortened V by 0 bases and J by 3 bases, and 6 bases separated the two germline ends. Germline lookup yields CDR1 SGHKS and CDR2 YYEKEE (reference sequence). The CDR3 is 13 amino acids.

This chain's CDR3 is CASSPDWGVADTQYF. Here the CDR3 DNA reads TGTGCCAGCAGCCCGGATTGGGGGGTGGCAGATACGCAGTATTTT. The J gene is TRBJ2-3, the V gene TRBV7-6; D is possibly TRBD2 (6 bases). The V and J ends lost 5 bases and 4 bases respectively, with 16 bases between them. CDR3 length: 15 amino acids. CDR1 and CDR2 (germline): SGHVS, FNYEAQ. Combining the CDR3 with reference TRBV7-6 and TRBJ2-3 gives the whole variable domain GAGVSQSPRYKVTKRGQDVALRCDPISGHVSLYWYRQALGQGPEFLTYFNYEAQQDKSGLPNDRFSAERPEGSISTLTIQRTEQRDSAMYRCASSPDWGVADTQYFGPGTRLTVL.

The V gene is TRBV19, the J gene TRBJ1-2; D perhaps matches TRBD1 (5 bases). The CDR3 covers 15 residues. Trimming cost V 6 bases and J 6 bases, with 20 bases left between them. Germline V gene data show CDR1 as LNHDA and CDR2 as SQIVND (reference sequence). CDR3 residues: CASSSPIRGLNGYTF. The CDR3 nucleotides read TGTGCCAGTAGCTCCCCTATTCGGGGGTTAAATGGCTACACCTTC.

The chain recombines TRBV3-1 (or the pseudogene TRBV3-2) with TRBJ2-7; possible D gene TRBD2, 6 bases. Germline loops: CDR1 LGHDT, CDR2 YNNKEL (reference sequence). Trimming removed 4 bases at V and 4 bases at J, with 14 bases between. This CDR3 comprises 14 residues. CDR3 region: CASSRGTGNYEQYF. In nucleotides, the CDR3 is TGTGCCAGCAGCCGCGGGACGGGGAATTACGAGCAGTACTTC.

The gene calls are TRBV29-1 and TRBJ1-3; tentative D call: TRBD1 (5 bases). The germline CDR1 and CDR2 sequences are SQVTM and ANQGSEA. Between the trimmed V and J ends, which lost 5 bases and 2 bases, there was a span of 13 bases. The length of the CDR3 is 14 residues. Here the CDR3 DNA reads TGCAGCGTTCAGCGGGGAGGGGCTGGAAACACCATATATTTT. Protein sequence: CSVQRGGAGNTIYF.

This chain uses TRBV11-2 with TRBJ2-2; D is undetermined. The CDR3 is made up of 11 amino acids. Trimming took 5 bases from V and 5 from J, leaving 3 bases between them. In germline, CDR1 is SGHAT, CDR2 FQNNGV. CDR3 sequence (DNA): TGTGCCAGCAGCCCAACCGGGGAGCTGTTTTTT. It encodes CASSPTGELFF.

This clone was observed once. The rearrangement links TRBV6-2 or TRBV6-3 to TRBJ1-5; D perhaps matches TRBD1 (5 bases). CDR3 length: 15 residues. Trimming cost V 0 bases and J 3 bases, with 9 bases left between them. Germline assignment: CDR1 MNHEY and CDR2 SVGEGT. The CDR3 loop reads CASSYSDSHNQPQHF. In DNA form, the CDR3 reads TGTGCCAGCAGTTACTCTGACAGCCACAATCAGCCCCAGCATTTT.

The V gene is TRBV19, the J gene TRBJ1-5; TRBD1 aligns across 7 bases. Germline loops: CDR1 LNHDA, CDR2 SQIVND (reference sequence). V was pared by 4 bases and J by 0 bases, with 6 bases of the junction left unmatched. The CDR3 has 16 amino acids. The CDR3 region is CASSRDSRSSNQPQHF. CDR3 coding DNA: TGTGCCAGTAGTAGGGACAGCAGGTCTAGCAATCAGCCCCAGCATTTT.

The chain couples TRBV19 to TRBJ1-2, with unresolved D. Trimming left V 9 bases short and J 7 bases short, with 21 bases between. Per the germline V gene, CDR1 is LNHDA and CDR2 is SQIVND (reference sequence). The CDR3 sequence is 14 residues long. CDR3 nucleotides: TGTGCCAGCACTAATCGGGGAGGGAGAGGTGGCTACACCTTC. This sequence encodes CASTNRGGRGGYTF.

The chain joins TRBV7-2 to TRBJ1-1, with D possibly matching TRBD1 (5 bases). The V and J ends lost 3 bases and 2 bases respectively, with 19 bases between them. Germline CDR1 reads SGHTA; CDR2 reads FQGNSA. The CDR3 consists of 17 residues. CDR3 DNA: TGTGCCAGCAGCTTTTCTGGGCAGGGAAGGGTCAACACTGAAGCTTTCTTT. Amino acids: CASSFSGQGRVNTEAFF.

This clone has more than one count but fewer than ten. The V gene is TRBV3-1 (or the pseudogene TRBV3-2), the J gene TRBJ1-5, with 11 positions matching TRBD1. After removal of 6 bases from V and 6 bases from J, the junction contained 4 bases not matched to a gene. Germline V CDR1 and CDR2: LGHDT, YNNKEL (reference sequence). The CDR3 sequence is 14 residues long. In DNA, the CDR3 is TGTGCCAGCAGTCAGGACAGGGGGCGTCAGCCCCAGCATTTT. The encoded protein is CASSQDRGRQPQHF.

The chain couples TRBV4-3 to TRBJ1-4, with TRBD1 matching over 7 bases. Germline CDR1 reads LGHNA; CDR2 reads YSLEER. V was clipped by 1 base and J by 8 bases; unmatched bases: 13. The CDR3 runs 17 residues. CDR3 sequence reads: CASSQGPMDRFGEKLFF. The DNA of the CDR3 is TGCGCCAGCAGCCAAGGCCCGATGGACAGGTTTGGAGAAAAACTGTTTTTT.

The J gene is TRBJ2-1, the V gene TRBV10-3; 7 positions match TRBD1. The trim removed 7 bases at V and 8 bases at J, leaving 8 bases unmatched. CDR1 and CDR2 from the germline V gene are ENHRY and SYGVKD. This CDR3 has 13 amino acids. This CDR3 is CAINRQGRDEQFF. In nucleotides, the CDR3 is TGTGCCATCAATCGACAGGGTAGGGATGAGCAGTTCTTC.

This clone was detected only once. This chain joins TRBV6-5 and TRBJ1-3; TRBD1 aligns across 11 bases. The V and J ends lost 6 bases and 3 bases, in that order; junction bases with no gene match: 4. This CDR3 has 15 amino acids. CDR1 and CDR2 from the germline V gene are MNHEY and SVGAGI. The CDR3 is CASRADRGLGNTIYF. The CDR3 DNA reads TGTGCCAGCAGGGCGGACAGGGGGCTTGGAAACACCATATATTTT.

The genes are TRBV27 and TRBJ2-3; 14 bases line up with TRBD2. The germline V gene has CDR1 MNHEY and CDR2 SMNVEV (reference sequence). This CDR3 is built from 16 residues. The J segment lost 6 bases and the V segment lost 2 bases, leaving 4 bases of the junction unmatched. CDR3 in amino acids: CASSLTGTSGGDTQYF. The CDR3 nucleotides are TGTGCCAGCAGTTTAACAGGGACTAGCGGGGGTGATACGCAGTATTTT.

The chain joins TRBV7-2 to TRBJ1-1, with a weak D call TRBD1 (6 bases). This CDR3 has 12 amino acids. V was cut by 1 base and J by 7 bases, with 7 bases left in between. Looked up from germline, CDR1 is SGHTA and CDR2 is FQGNSA. CDR3 amino acids: CASSLGTVEAFF. The CDR3 coding sequence is TGTGCCAGCAGCTTAGGGACAGTTGAAGCTTTCTTT.

The chain has TRBV19 and TRBJ2-5; D is undetermined. V was trimmed by 6 bases and J by 0 bases, leaving 11 bases between them. This CDR3 comprises 14 residues. Germline CDR1 reads LNHDA; CDR2 reads SQIVND (reference sequence). The CDR3 region has the DNA TGTGCCAGTAGCACCACCGGGTACCAAGAGACCCAGTACTTC. As protein: CASSTTGYQETQYF.

V gene TRBV30 combines with J gene TRBJ1-1; 7 bases map to TRBD1. This CDR3 region has 15 residues. V lost 3 bases to trimming and J lost 0 bases; unmatched junction nucleotides: 7. The germline gives CDR1 GTSNPN, CDR2 SVGIG (reference sequence). DNA for the CDR3: TGTGCCTGGAGCAGGGGGGTGGGGATGAACACTGAAGCTTTCTTT. Amino acid sequence: CAWSRGVGMNTEAFF. The variable domain in full, with the rest retrieved from reference TRBV30 and TRBJ1-1, is SQTIHQWPATLVQPVGSPLSLECTVEGTSNPNLYWYRQAAGRGLQLLFYSVGIGQISSEVPQNLSASRPQDRQFILSSKKLLLSDSGFYLCAWSRGVGMNTEAFFGQGTRLTVV.

The chain's CDR3 is CAWILAGTYNEQFF. The DNA for the CDR3 is TGTGCCTGGATACTAGCGGGCACCTACAATGAGCAGTTCTTC. The chain is built from TRBV30 and TRBJ2-1, with TRBD2 identical over 9 bases. From germline, CDR1 is GTSNPN and CDR2 SVGIG (reference sequence). V lost 4 bases and J lost 2; bases outside the gene matches: 3. The CDR3 extends over 14 amino acids.